The 20 T cell receptor beta chains in this list originate from one sample, sequenced in a study of PD-L1 blockade in urothelial cancer. Clones were read by immunoSEQ multiplex PCR, and TCRdb kept only the in-frame ones, dropping some. The sample consists of under 50,000 clones, around four fifths of them appearing once. Regarding time point: pretreatment peripheral blood. This specimen consisted of PBMCs, obtained around atezolizumab (anti-PD-L1) treatment. These receptors came from a man aged 50 to 59 with urothelial cancer.

The chain recombines TRBV28 with TRBJ2-4, with 9 bases that match TRBD2. Trimming removed 6 bases from V and 7 bases from J; junction bases left unmatched: 13. The CDR3 length is 16 residues. CDR1 is MDHEN and CDR2 is SYDVKM in the germline V gene. CDR3 region: CASSPPTSGFMNIQYF. As DNA, the CDR3 is TGTGCCAGCAGCCCCCCGACTAGCGGATTCATGAACATTCAGTACTTC.

This chain joins TRBV5-1 and TRBJ2-1; D perhaps matches TRBD2 (5 bases). The CDR3 totals 18 residues. The V and J ends lost 3 bases and 0 bases respectively, with 19 bases between them. The germline V gene encodes CDR1 SGHRS and CDR2 YFSETQ. The DNA for the CDR3 is TGCGCCAGCAGCTCCCCCTCCCTGTCGCGGGCCTCCTACAATGAGCAGTTCTTC. Residues: CASSSPSLSRASYNEQFF.

This clone was found once. J is TRBJ2-5 and V is TRBV4-1, with D maybe TRBD2 (5 bases). This CDR3 comprises 15 residues. The germline V gene has CDR1 MGHRA and CDR2 YSYEKL. The germline V and J ends were trimmed by 3 bases and 5 bases, with 16 bases remaining between them. The CDR3 sequence is CASSHTPAGLETQYF. CDR3 DNA sequence: TGCGCCAGCAGCCACACTCCGGCGGGTCTGGAGACCCAGTACTTC.

This chain connects TRBV19 to TRBJ1-3, with 7 bases identical to TRBD1. V lost 4 bases to trimming and J lost 1 base; unmatched junction nucleotides: 7. This CDR3 is built from 16 residues. From germline, CDR1 is LNHDA and CDR2 SQIVND (reference sequence). The CDR3 spells CASSSPGTASGNTIYF. DNA for the CDR3: TGTGCCAGTAGTAGTCCCGGGACAGCGTCTGGAAACACCATATATTTT.

The rearrangement joins TRBV5-1 to TRBJ2-3; D is perhaps TRBD1 (5 bases). CDR1 is SGHRS and CDR2 is YFSETQ in the germline V gene. The CDR3 extends over 17 amino acids. With 0 bases removed from V and 2 bases from J, the gap between germline ends came to 16 bases. The CDR3 region is CASSLGQGLRYTDTQYF. The CDR3 DNA follows: TGCGCCAGCAGCTTGGGTCAGGGTCTGAGATACACAGATACGCAGTATTTT.

This CDR3 is CASSIRSTGAGANVLTF. Written as DNA, the CDR3 is TGTGCCAGCAGCATAAGATCGACAGGAGCTGGGGCCAACGTCCTGACTTTC. The gene calls are TRBV5-8 and TRBJ2-6; possibly TRBD1 for D (6 bases). The CDR3 covers 17 residues. Per germline, CDR1 SGHTS and CDR2 YDEGEE. V was trimmed by 4 bases and J by 2 bases, leaving 16 bases between them.

This clone came up once. This chain uses TRBV7-2 with TRBJ1-1; perhaps TRBD1 as D (5 bases). Trimming removed 2 bases from V and 5 bases from J, with 15 bases in between. The germline gives CDR1 SGHTA, CDR2 FQGNSA. The CDR3 is made up of 15 amino acids. Written as DNA, the CDR3 is TGTGCCAGCAGCTTATGGGCGGGGGTAGGTACTGAAGCTTTCTTT. Residues: CASSLWAGVGTEAFF.

The rearrangement links TRBV19 to TRBJ2-2; TRBD1 might be the D (9 bases). V was pared by 6 bases and J by 1 base, with 36 bases between. Germline CDR1 and CDR2: LNHDA and SQIVND (reference sequence). This CDR3 contains 23 residues. The CDR3 is CASRITVRTGASGAGENTGELFF. In DNA form, the CDR3 reads TGTGCCAGTAGAATTACTGTGAGGACAGGGGCCTCGGGAGCGGGAGAGAACACCGGGGAGCTGTTTTTT.

V usage is TRBV28 and J usage is TRBJ2-2; no definite D call. V lost 5 bases and J lost 0, with 13 bases in between. The germline CDR1 and CDR2 sequences are MDHEN and SYDVKM. The CDR3 spans 16 residues. CDR3 sequence reads: CASSPSSSANTGELFF. The CDR3 DNA reads as TGTGCCAGCAGTCCTTCGAGCAGCGCGAACACCGGGGAGCTGTTTTTT. Supplemented by reference TRBV28 and TRBJ2-2, the full variable domain reads DVKVTQSSRYLVKRTGEKVFLECVQDMDHENMFWYRQDPGLGLRLIYFSYDVKMKEKGDIPEGYSVSREKKERFSLILESASTNQTSMYLCASSPSSSANTGELFFGEGSRLTVL.

The table lists this clone with a few counts. The chain recombines TRBV5-1 with TRBJ1-6, with D possibly being TRBD1 (6 bases). The CDR3 contains 15 residues. V was pared by 4 bases and J by 2 bases, with 10 bases between. The germline V gene encodes CDR1 SGHRS and CDR2 YFSETQ. The CDR3 nucleotides read TGCGCCAGCAGCGCACAGGGTCCCTATAATTCACCCCTCCACTTT. Translated: CASSAQGPYNSPLHF.

The chain combines TRBV7-2 with TRBJ2-1; no clear D gene. Deletions cut 0 bases from V and 8 bases from J, with 5 bases between. The CDR3 covers 12 residues. CDR1 is SGHTA, CDR2 FQGNSA, per germline. CDR3 residues: CASSLARYEQFF. In nucleotides, the CDR3 is TGTGCCAGCAGCTTAGCTCGGTATGAGCAGTTCTTC.

The chain has TRBV27 and TRBJ1-6; 8 bases are a match to TRBD1. The CDR3 is 18 amino acids. Per germline, CDR1 MNHEY and CDR2 SMNVEV (reference sequence). V shed 5 bases, J shed 0 bases, and the junction held 9 bases outside the gene matches. CDR3 in amino acids: CASSLHGTGSSYNSPLHF. Here the CDR3 DNA reads TGTGCCAGCAGTCTCCACGGGACAGGAAGCTCCTATAATTCACCCCTCCACTTT.

V is TRBV6-6 and J is TRBJ2-7; 12 bases are a match to TRBD1. The CDR3 length is 16 residues. The V gene's germline CDR1 is MNHNY and CDR2 SVGAGI (reference sequence). The V segment lost 5 bases and the J segment 0 bases; nucleotides outside the gene matches: 5. CDR3 sequence (DNA): TGTGCCAGCAGTAACCCGGGACAGGGGGCCTCCTACGAGCAGTACTTC. This encodes CASSNPGQGASYEQYF.

The CDR3 bases are TGTGCCAGCTCACCAGTCACTAGCGGGAGAGCTGGGGAGCTGTTTTTT. Translating gives CASSPVTSGRAGELFF. The chain is built from TRBV18 and TRBJ2-2; 11 nucleotides line up with TRBD2. Germline CDR1 is KGHSH and CDR2 is LQKENI. The CDR3 loop spans 16 amino acids. V gave up 2 bases and J gave up 8 bases; unmatched junction bases: 7.

This clone was seen more than once but under ten times. The J gene is TRBJ2-2, the V gene TRBV6-4; TRBD2 aligns across 7 bases. This CDR3 is 13 amino acids long. Trimming cost V 3 bases and J 6 bases; bases outside gene matches: 1. In germline, CDR1 is MRHNA, CDR2 SNTAGT. DNA for the CDR3: TGTGCCAGCAGTGAGGGGGGGGCCGGGGAGCTGTTTTTT. Amino acids: CASSEGGAGELFF.

The CDR3 is CASSPGTEQPLFSEQYF. The CDR3 DNA sequence: TGTGCCAGCAGCCCAGGGACAGAACAGCCCCTTTTTTCCGAGCAGTACTTC. The chain joins TRBV7-6 to TRBJ2-7, with 7 bases that match TRBD1. V trimming: 5 bases; J trimming: 6 bases; junction bases outside the gene matches: 19. This CDR3 contains 17 residues. The germline V gene encodes CDR1 SGHVS and CDR2 FNYEAQ.

DNA of the CDR3: TGCGCCAGCAGCTACGACAGGGCGTACACCGGGGAGCTGTTTTTT. The encoded protein is CASSYDRAYTGELFF. The V gene is TRBV5-1, the J gene TRBJ2-2, with TRBD1 matching 7 bases. Losses at the gene ends were 3 bases for V and 3 bases for J; bases not matched to a gene: 5. The CDR3 spans 15 residues. Germline V CDR1 and CDR2: SGHRS, YFSETQ.

This chain connects TRBV5-6 to TRBJ1-3; 8 bases map to TRBD1. The V and J ends lost 0 bases and 0 bases, in that order; junction bases with no gene match: 5. In germline, CDR1 is SGHDT, CDR2 YYEEEE. The CDR3 covers 17 residues. The CDR3 protein is CASSLGEDRVSGNTIYF. The CDR3 DNA follows: TGTGCCAGCAGCTTGGGGGAGGACAGGGTCTCTGGAAACACCATATATTTT. The complete variable domain, with remaining parts taken from reference TRBV5-6 and TRBJ1-3, reads DAGVTQSPTHLIKTRGQQVTLRCSPKSGHDTVSWYQQALGQGPQFIFQYYEEEERQRGNFPDRFSGHQFPNYSSELNVNALLLGDSALYLCASSLGEDRVSGNTIYFGEGSWLTVV.

Written as DNA, the CDR3 is TGCGCCAGCAGTACGACAGAAGATACGCAGTATTTT. The encoded protein is CASSTTEDTQYF. The chain has TRBV5-1 and TRBJ2-3; D is possibly TRBD1 (5 bases). Germline assignment: CDR1 SGHRS and CDR2 YFSETQ. This CDR3 is 12 amino acids long. V was cut by 5 bases and J by 5 bases, with 9 bases left in between.

A note on this clone: Other DNA sequences of this sample code for an identical CDR3. The rearrangement uses TRBV30 and TRBJ1-4, with a tentative D call TRBD1 (6 bases). Germline V gene sequence: CDR1 GTSNPN, CDR2 SVGIG (reference sequence). Trimming stripped 4 bases from V and 5 bases from J, with 14 bases between. The CDR3 totals 14 residues. The CDR3 sequence is CAWNRGSTNEKLFF. The CDR3 DNA is TGTGCCTGGAATAGGGGGTCTACCAATGAAAAACTGTTTTTT.